This T cell receptor (beta chain) was sequenced during a study of blood T cell repertoires in COVID-19. Method: immunoSEQ multiplex PCR; TCRdb's copy keeps in-frame clones and lacks some. The table shows fewer than 300,000 clones, with 65% to 85% occurring only once. The CDR3 is made up of 15 amino acids. The V segment lost 4 bases and the J segment 1 base; nucleotides outside the gene matches: 5. The germline V gene encodes CDR1 MDHEN and CDR2 SYDVKM. The source material was peripheral blood. This receptor was obtained from an older man with acute or convalescent COVID-19. V usage is TRBV28 and J usage is TRBJ2-5; 8 bases fit TRBD1. CDR3: CASSSQGTGQETQYF. In DNA form, the CDR3 reads TGTGCCAGCAGTTCTCAAGGGACAGGCCAAGAGACCCAGTACTTC.